A single sample gave rise to the 32 T cell receptor beta chains below, sequenced in a study of cytomegalovirus exposure and HLA in healthy donors (dated by TCRdb to 2016 to 2017). Receptor libraries were prepared by the immunoSEQ multiplex PCR assay. For the multiplex PCR, a mixture combining 60 forward primers for TCR Vbeta segments and 13 reverse primers for TCR Jbeta segments was used. Not all clones reach the TCRdb copy of this immuneACCESS table, which keeps in-frame sequences only. Checked studies attribute under half of the gap to unresolved V genes and leave the rest unexplained. The sample table shows 65,000 to 85,000 clones, and more than 65% are seen once. In total, the top ten clones hold about 12% of the sample. Material for sequencing was PBMCs. The origin of the receptors is a male donor in good health and CMV-seropositive.

This clone was counted only a few times. The rearrangement uses TRBV7-3 and TRBJ2-5; 7 nucleotides match TRBD2. Germline CDR1 and CDR2: SGHTA and FQGTGA. The CDR3 sequence is 14 residues long. Trimming cost V 5 bases and J 5 bases; bases outside gene matches: 8. CDR3 sequence reads: CASSRDYSPETQYF. CDR3 nucleotides: TGTGCCAGCAGCCGGGACTACTCACCGGAGACCCAGTACTTC. Together with reference TRBV7-3 and TRBJ2-5, the CDR3 gives the full variable domain: GAGVSQTPSNKVTEKGKYVELRCDPISGHTALYWYRQSLGQGPEFLIYFQGTGAADDSGLPNDRFFAVRPEGSVSTLKIQRTERGDSAVYLCASSRDYSPETQYFGPGTRLLVL.

This clone was seen a few times. The rearrangement joins TRBV4-1 to TRBJ2-1; 7 nucleotides line up with TRBD1. The V and J ends lost 6 bases and 9 bases, in that order; junction bases with no gene match: 14. CDR1 is MGHRA, CDR2 YSYEKL, per germline. The CDR3 loop spans 15 amino acids. The CDR3 DNA is TGCGCCAGCAGTCCGAGGTTAGGGGGCTCCCTTGAGCAGTTCTTC. Its protein product is CASSPRLGGSLEQFF.

The V call is TRBV18, the J call TRBJ1-2, with TRBD1 identical over 8 bases. Losses at the gene ends were 3 bases for V and 2 bases for J; bases not matched to a gene: 8. The CDR3 has 16 residues. The germline CDR1 and CDR2 sequences are KGHSH and LQKENI. CDR3 sequence: CASSPTGQGKNYGYTF. The CDR3 DNA follows: TGTGCCAGCTCACCGACTGGACAGGGAAAGAACTATGGCTACACCTTC.

The chain carries TRBV7-2 and TRBJ1-4, with 9 bases fitting TRBD1. CDR1 is SGHTA, CDR2 FQGNSA, per germline. With 1 base clipped from V and 4 bases from J, the junction kept 4 bases outside the gene matches. This CDR3 spans 16 amino acids. As DNA, the CDR3 is TGTGCCAGCAGCTTAGTGACAGGGGGGAATAATGAAAAACTGTTTTTT. Its translation: CASSLVTGGNNEKLFF.

The chain couples TRBV18 to TRBJ2-3; D is ambiguous. The CDR3 contains 15 residues. Trimming took off 3 bases at V and 0 bases at J, with 10 bases between the two ends. CDR1 and CDR2 (germline): KGHSH, LQKENI. CDR3 residues: CASSPVGLSTDTQYF. CDR3 in DNA: TGTGCCAGCTCACCCGTGGGCCTCAGCACAGATACGCAGTATTTT.

The chain recombines TRBV6-1 with TRBJ2-7; 11 bases line up with TRBD1. The CDR3 is 16 amino acids. Trimming took 1 base from V and 4 from J; bases not matched to a gene: 6. From germline, CDR1 is MNHNS and CDR2 SASEGT. CDR3 region: CASSEGGDRGMYEQYF. The CDR3 DNA is TGTGCCAGCAGTGAAGGCGGGGACAGGGGGATGTACGAGCAGTACTTC.

The chain employs TRBV4-3 and TRBJ1-2; the D gene is possibly TRBD1 (5 bases). CDR1 LGHNA and CDR2 YSLEER come from the germline V gene. The CDR3 extends over 14 amino acids. Trimming stripped 3 bases from V and 7 bases from J, with 15 bases between. The CDR3 loop is CASSQLREGFGYTF. CDR3 bases: TGCGCCAGCAGCCAGCTCAGGGAAGGATTTGGCTACACCTTC.

V is TRBV4-1 and J is TRBJ2-1; 11 bases are shared with TRBD2. Germline CDR1 MGHRA, CDR2 YSYEKL. The length of the CDR3 is 15 residues. J was trimmed by 8 bases and V by 7 bases; bases with no gene match: 10. CDR3 nucleotide sequence: TGCGCCAGCATCCCGACTAGCGGGGTAAGGGATGAGCAGTTCTTC. This gives the protein CASIPTSGVRDEQFF.

Comments on this clone: One end of the junction is discordant with germline, which a read error may explain. The chain employs TRBV7-9 and TRBJ2-7, with 7 bases that match TRBD2. Germline V gene sequence: CDR1 SEHNR, CDR2 FQNEAQ (reference sequence). The CDR3 has 16 amino acids. The CDR3 sequence: CSSSPTRAGANYEQYF. The CDR3 nucleotides read TGTTCCAGCAGCCCCACTAGGGCGGGAGCAAACTACGAGCAGTACTTC.

The chain recombines TRBV7-2 with TRBJ2-3; no clear D gene. Per the germline V gene, CDR1 is SGHTA and CDR2 is FQGNSA. V lost 1 base and J lost 2, with 13 bases in between. The CDR3 contains 16 residues. CDR3 sequence: CASSLGPNIATDTQYF. In DNA, the CDR3 is TGTGCCAGCAGCTTAGGACCAAATATAGCCACAGATACGCAGTATTTT.

The chain combines TRBV10-3 with TRBJ2-3; 11 bases align to TRBD2. The J segment lost 2 bases and the V segment lost 7 bases, leaving 5 bases of the junction unmatched. CDR3 size: 15 residues. Germline assignment: CDR1 ENHRY and CDR2 SYGVKD. The CDR3 here is CAITALAGDTDTQYF. In DNA, the CDR3 is TGTGCCATCACAGCACTAGCGGGAGACACAGATACGCAGTATTTT.

The chain employs TRBV4-1 and TRBJ2-4, with D possibly being TRBD2 (6 bases). There are 16 residues in the CDR3. Trimming stripped 1 base from V and 1 base from J, with 11 bases between. Germline CDR1 reads MGHRA; CDR2 reads YSYEKL. CDR3 DNA: TGCGCCAGCAGCCAAGGGGGGGTCCGGGCCAAAAACATTCAGTACTTC. This codes for CASSQGGVRAKNIQYF.

CDR3 DNA: TGTGCCATCAGTGACGAGACAGGGGGCTACGAGCAGTACTTC. Its protein product is CAISDETGGYEQYF. The chain has TRBV10-3 and TRBJ2-7; TRBD1 matches at 9 bases. Germline V gives CDR1 ENHRY, CDR2 SYGVKD. This CDR3 has 14 amino acids. The trim removed 3 bases at V and 3 bases at J, leaving 3 bases unmatched.

V usage is TRBV27 and J usage is TRBJ2-7; D is perhaps TRBD1 (5 bases). With 7 bases removed from V and 0 bases from J, the gap between germline ends came to 13 bases. CDR3 length: 14 residues. Looked up from germline, CDR1 is MNHEY and CDR2 is SMNVEV (reference sequence). CDR3 bases: TGTGCCAGCAAGGGGTGGGAAACCTCCTACGAGCAGTACTTC. This translates into CASKGWETSYEQYF.

This clone was seen a few times. This rearrangement joins TRBV28 to TRBJ2-3, with 10 nucleotides matching TRBD2. This CDR3 spans 16 amino acids. The germline CDR1 and CDR2 sequences are MDHEN and SYDVKM. V was pared by 4 bases and J by 2 bases, with 6 bases of the junction left unmatched. The CDR3 DNA reads as TGTGCCAGCAGTTCCCCACTAGCGGGGAACACAGATACGCAGTATTTT. Its translation is CASSSPLAGNTDTQYF. The whole variable domain, filled in from reference TRBV28 and TRBJ2-3, reads DVKVTQSSRYLVKRTGEKVFLECVQDMDHENMFWYRQDPGLGLRLIYFSYDVKMKEKGDIPEGYSVSREKKERFSLILESASTNQTSMYLCASSSPLAGNTDTQYFGPGTRLTVL.

The chain recombines TRBV30 with TRBJ2-7, with a weak D call TRBD1 (5 bases). V was cut by 0 bases and J by 4 bases, with 16 bases left in between. The V gene's germline CDR1 is GTSNPN and CDR2 SVGIG (reference sequence). The CDR3 spans 15 residues. In DNA, the CDR3 is TGTGCCTGGAGTGTACCACGCGCAGGGAAGTACGAGCAGTACTTC. Protein sequence: CAWSVPRAGKYEQYF.

This clone was observed a few times. This sequence joins TRBV6-5 and TRBJ1-1, with TRBD1 matching 8 bases. Germline CDR1 and CDR2: MNHEY and SVGAGI. With 2 bases clipped from V and 5 bases from J, the junction kept 7 bases outside the gene matches. CDR3 size: 15 residues. The CDR3 bases are TGTGCCAGCAGTTACGGACAGGGTCGGGTGACTGAAGCTTTCTTT. It yields the protein CASSYGQGRVTEAFF.

CDR3 nucleotides: TGTGCCAGCAGCAAAGCCTTCTTCCTGACAGGTATGAACACTGAAGCTTTCTTT. Residues: CASSKAFFLTGMNTEAFF. The chain employs TRBV21-1 and TRBJ1-1; the table gives TRBD1 as D, unverified against the DNA. TRBV21-1 is a pseudogene locus. This CDR3 is built from 18 residues.

This clone has only a few counts. The V and J genes are TRBV5-4 and TRBJ1-4; D is undetermined. Trimming shortened V by 7 bases and J by 12 bases, and 4 bases separated the two germline ends. Germline V gives CDR1 SGHNT, CDR2 YYREEE (reference sequence). The CDR3 has 8 amino acids. In nucleotides, the CDR3 is TGTGCCAGCCGGGAACTGTTTTTT. Translating gives CASRELFF.

The chain carries TRBV7-2 and TRBJ2-7; D remains ambiguous. Germline lookup yields CDR1 SGHTA and CDR2 FQGNSA. Trimming stripped 1 base from V and 7 bases from J, with 8 bases between. The CDR3 sequence is 12 residues long. The CDR3 sequence is CASSLGPGEQYF. DNA of the CDR3: TGTGCCAGCAGCTTAGGGCCCGGGGAGCAGTACTTC. The full variable domain, rest sourced from reference TRBV7-2 and TRBJ2-7, is GAGVSQSPSNKVTEKGKDVELRCDPISGHTALYWYRQSLGQGLEFLIYFQGNSAPDKSGLPSDRFSAERTGGSVSTLTIQRTQQEDSAVYLCASSLGPGEQYFGPGTRLTVT.

The count of this clone is one. This chain connects TRBV18 to TRBJ1-1, with D hard to call. In germline, CDR1 is KGHSH, CDR2 LQKENI. The CDR3 is 14 residues long. The germline V and J ends were trimmed by 0 bases and 0 bases, with 5 bases remaining between them. This CDR3 is CASSPPSVNTEAFF. The CDR3 DNA follows: TGTGCCAGCTCACCACCGTCCGTGAACACTGAAGCTTTCTTT.

This chain uses TRBV6-1 with TRBJ1-2; 10 bases agree with TRBD1. The CDR3 is 14 residues long. Trimming cost V 2 bases and J 7 bases; bases outside gene matches: 4. Germline V gives CDR1 MNHNS, CDR2 SASEGT. CDR3 bases: TGTGCCAGCAGTGAAAGACAGGGGGCGGGTGGCTACACCTTC. Its protein product is CASSERQGAGGYTF.

This chain connects TRBV14 to TRBJ2-3, with D tentatively TRBD2 (6 bases). The CDR3 is made up of 15 amino acids. V was shortened by 4 bases and J by 0 bases, with 11 bases between the two germline ends. Germline V gene data show CDR1 as SGHDN and CDR2 as FVKESK. CDR3 sequence (DNA): TGTGCCAGCAGCCTCGGTGGGACTAGCACAGATACGCAGTATTTT. It is translated as CASSLGGTSTDTQYF. Based on the CDR3 plus reference TRBV14 and TRBJ2-3, the full variable domain is EAGVTQFPSHSVIEKGQTVTLRCDPISGHDNLYWYRRVMGKEIKFLLHFVKESKQDESGMPNNRFLAERTGGTYSTLKVQPAELEDSGVYFCASSLGGTSTDTQYFGPGTRLTVL.

This chain uses TRBV6-1 with TRBJ1-2; D possibly corresponds to TRBD1 (6 bases). Germline V gene data show CDR1 as MNHNS and CDR2 as SASEGT. The ends were cut back, 1 base at V and 2 bases at J, with 11 bases in the middle. The CDR3 spans 15 residues. The CDR3 protein is CASSEGGGRNYGYTF. The CDR3, as DNA: TGTGCCAGCAGTGAAGGGGGGGGCCGGAACTATGGCTACACCTTC.

The chain joins TRBV7-3 to TRBJ2-3; D ambiguous. This CDR3 spans 13 amino acids. CDR1 and CDR2 from the germline V gene are SGHTA and FQGTGA. Trimming took 7 bases from V and 8 from J, leaving 16 bases between them. The CDR3: CASTPDTSGTQYF. For the CDR3, the DNA is TGTGCCAGCACCCCAGACACCTCCGGTACGCAGTATTTT.

The genes are TRBV5-1 and TRBJ2-5; perhaps TRBD1 as D (5 bases). With the DNA end fitting TRBJ2-7 better, the J assignment may be wrong. The CDR3 extends over 15 amino acids. The germline gives CDR1 SGHRS, CDR2 YFSETQ. DNA for the CDR3: TGCGCCAGCAGCTTGGACCTGGCCAGGGCCTACGAGCAGTACTTC. It translates to CASSLDLARAYEQYF.

The rearrangement joins TRBV5-1 to TRBJ1-1, with D perhaps TRBD1 (5 bases). Germline values: CDR1 SGHRS, CDR2 YFSETQ. The V gene lost 7 bases and the J gene lost 1 base, with 14 bases spanning the gap. The CDR3 contains 14 residues. CDR3 sequence: CASGGGDSNTEAFF. CDR3 nucleotides: TGCGCCAGCGGCGGTGGGGACTCGAACACTGAAGCTTTCTTT.

The chain combines TRBV27 with TRBJ1-1; 10 bases agree with TRBD1. Germline V CDR1 and CDR2: MNHEY, SMNVEV (reference sequence). Losses at the gene ends were 0 bases for V and 11 bases for J; bases not matched to a gene: 12. The CDR3 extends over 16 amino acids. Written as DNA, the CDR3 is TGTGCCAGCAGTTTATCGGGGCCGGGGACAGGGGTCTACGCTTTCTTT. Translating it yields CASSLSGPGTGVYAFF.

The genes are TRBV5-4 and TRBJ2-7; maybe TRBD1 (5 bases). Germline V gene lookup returns CDR1 SGHNT and CDR2 YYREEE (reference sequence). The CDR3 contains 15 residues. Trimming removed 0 bases from V and 5 bases from J, with 15 bases in between. The CDR3: CASSLDQGSSHEQYF. The DNA for the CDR3 is TGTGCCAGCAGCTTGGACCAGGGTTCATCCCACGAGCAGTACTTC.

This clone was seen a handful of times. V and J are TRBV2 and TRBJ2-1; a weak D match, TRBD1 (6 bases). Germline loops: CDR1 SNHLY, CDR2 FYNNEI. CDR3 size: 14 residues. Trimming shortened V by 6 bases and J by 6 bases, and 15 bases separated the two germline ends. CDR3 nucleotides: TGTGCCAGCAGCAAACCACAGGGAGTCAATGAGCAGTTCTTC. Its translation: CASSKPQGVNEQFF.

The chain has TRBV19 and TRBJ1-5; D remains ambiguous. Germline assignment: CDR1 LNHDA and CDR2 SQIVND (reference sequence). The CDR3 runs to 16 residues. V was clipped by 7 bases and J by 7 bases, with 23 bases between them. The CDR3 DNA reads as TGTGCCAGTACTCCATTCCTAGCTAAAGGGTTCCAGCCCCAGCATTTT. Protein sequence: CASTPFLAKGFQPQHF. Using reference TRBV19 and TRBJ1-5 for the parts outside the CDR3, the full variable domain is DGGITQSPKYLFRKEGQNVTLSCEQNLNHDAMYWYRQDPGQGLRLIYYSQIVNDFQKGDIAEGYSVSREKKESFPLTVTSAQKNPTAFYLCASTPFLAKGFQPQHFGDGTRLSIL.

This clone was seen only a few times. The V gene is TRBV5-6, the J gene TRBJ1-3; maybe TRBD1 (6 bases). The germline V and J ends were trimmed by 0 bases and 3 bases, with 13 bases remaining between them. Germline values: CDR1 SGHDT, CDR2 YYEEEE. The length of the CDR3 is 16 residues. CDR3 DNA: TGTGCCAGCAGCTTGGCCAGGGGATGGGATGGAAACACCATATATTTT. Its protein product is CASSLARGWDGNTIYF.